The clone carrying this T cell receptor (beta chain) was observed a handful of times. The sample comes from a study of T cells in localized non-small cell lung cancer. TCRdb's table, derived via immunoSEQ multiplex PCR, lists solely in-frame clones and lacks some. The sample records around 10,000 clones, roughly half being singletons. The V segment lost 0 bases and the J segment 9 bases; nucleotides outside the gene matches: 9. This CDR3 contains 15 residues. CDR1 is MNHGY and CDR2 is SAAAGT in the germline V gene. The specimen comprised lymph node tissue, sampled before any cancer treatment. The chain recombines TRBV6-8 with TRBJ2-5, with 8 bases identical to TRBD2. The sequence was obtained from a woman aged 40 to 75 with stage II squamous cell lung carcinoma. CDR3 sequence (DNA): TGTGCCAGCAGTTACTCGGGGACTAGTGTCATGGCCCAGTACTTC. As protein: CASSYSGTSVMAQYF.